The next 28 T cell receptor beta chains were all read from a single sample in a study of T cells in narcolepsy (dated by TCRdb to about 2018). Receptor libraries were prepared by the immunoSEQ multiplex PCR assay. TCRdb re-hosts the immuneACCESS table, in-frame sequences only. Its copies lack some clones; in the studies checked, an unresolved V gene accounts for under half of them, and the cause for the rest is not known. Counted in this sample were tens of thousands of clones; around 77% of them appeared once. The ten largest clones add up to around 3.7% of the sample. Sequenced material: memory (CD45RA-) CD4+ T cells from blood. The label giving this sample's cell subset or site can be read as: memory T cells sorted ex vivo from peripheral blood. The receptors shown here come from a human donor in good health.

This chain uses TRBV28 with TRBJ2-5, with D hard to call. The end of the DNA aligns better with TRBJ2-7, so the J call may be wrong. The CDR3 is 13 residues long. In germline, CDR1 is MDHEN, CDR2 SYDVKM. Written as DNA, the CDR3 is TGTGCCAGCAGTTTAGGCCAGTCCTACGAGCAGTACTTC. Its protein product is CASSLGQSYEQYF.

The chain couples TRBV30 to TRBJ2-3; D is unresolved. Trimming left V 0 bases short and J 2 bases short, with 12 bases between. Germline CDR1 GTSNPN, CDR2 SVGIG (reference sequence). The CDR3 is 15 amino acids. The CDR3 DNA reads TGTGCCTGGAGTGTCCCGGGCAGTAACACAGATACGCAGTATTTT. Translating gives CAWSVPGSNTDTQYF.

This clone appeared once. The genes are TRBV19 and TRBJ1-3; D uncertain. In germline, CDR1 is LNHDA, CDR2 SQIVND (reference sequence). V dropped 9 bases and J dropped 0 bases, with 9 bases sitting between them. The CDR3 has 13 amino acids. The CDR3 DNA reads TGTGCCAGCCAGACATTCTCTGGAAACACCATATATTTT. Translated, it gives CASQTFSGNTIYF. The full variable domain, in which reference TRBV19 and TRBJ1-3 provide the parts outside the CDR3, is DGGITQSPKYLFRKEGQNVTLSCEQNLNHDAMYWYRQDPGQGLRLIYYSQIVNDFQKGDIAEGYSVSREKKESFPLTVTSAQKNPTAFYLCASQTFSGNTIYFGEGSWLTVV.

The chain couples TRBV20-1 to TRBJ2-1; D not certain. This CDR3 is 10 amino acids long. Germline CDR1 reads DFQATT; CDR2 reads SNEGSKA (reference sequence). CDR3 loop: CSAEDNEQFF. CDR3 DNA: TGCAGCGCCGAAGATAATGAGCAGTTCTTC.

This clone was seen just once. The rearrangement links TRBV5-6 to TRBJ2-1, with TRBD2 matching 9 bases. Germline CDR1 SGHDT, CDR2 YYEEEE. With V trimmed by 4 bases and J by 0 bases, 14 bases remained unmatched. The CDR3 is 19 amino acids. The CDR3, as DNA: TGTGCCAGCAGCGCGACTAGCGGTCGAGCATCTTTCTCCTACAATGAGCAGTTCTTC. Translated, it gives CASSATSGRASFSYNEQFF.

The V and J genes are TRBV30 and TRBJ1-2; perhaps TRBD1 as D (6 bases). This CDR3 is 12 amino acids long. From germline, CDR1 is GTSNPN and CDR2 SVGIG (reference sequence). V lost 3 bases and J lost 7, with 12 bases in between. The CDR3 sequence: CAWRDGGRGYTF. Written as DNA, the CDR3 is TGTGCCTGGAGGGATGGGGGCCGTGGCTACACCTTC.

The chain recombines TRBV5-4 with TRBJ2-1; D uncertain. CDR1 is SGHNT and CDR2 is YYREEE in the germline V gene (reference sequence). V lost 4 bases and J 9 bases, leaving 17 bases between the germline ends. The CDR3 extends over 14 amino acids. The CDR3 here is CASSATPRNAEQFF. Here the CDR3 DNA reads TGTGCCAGCAGCGCAACCCCTAGGAATGCTGAGCAGTTCTTC. The variable domain in full, with the rest retrieved from reference TRBV5-4 and TRBJ2-1, is ETGVTQSPTHLIKTRGQQVTLRCSSQSGHNTVSWYQQALGQGPQFIFQYYREEENGRGNFPPRFSGLQFPNYSSELNVNALELDDSALYLCASSATPRNAEQFFGPGTRLTVL.

V usage is TRBV6-5 and J usage is TRBJ2-7; 12 bases agree with TRBD2. CDR1 and CDR2 from the germline V gene are MNHEY and SVGAGI. The CDR3 covers 15 residues. J gave up 8 bases and V 5 bases, and 10 bases lay outside the gene matches. The CDR3 loop is CASSTSTSGGYQQYF. CDR3 sequence (DNA): TGTGCCAGCAGTACCTCGACTAGCGGGGGCTATCAGCAGTACTTC.

This sequence joins TRBV5-1 and TRBJ2-2; D possibly corresponds to TRBD1 (6 bases). V was pared by 3 bases and J by 2 bases, with 11 bases between. The germline CDR1 and CDR2 sequences are SGHRS and YFSETQ. The CDR3 extends over 15 amino acids. In nucleotides, the CDR3 is TGCGCCAGCAGCTCCCAGGGGCAAAACACCGGGGAGCTGTTTTTT. This gives the protein CASSSQGQNTGELFF.

The gene calls are TRBV12-5 and TRBJ2-3; 7 bases match TRBD2. Losses at the gene ends were 6 bases for V and 6 bases for J; bases not matched to a gene: 12. CDR3 length equals 15 residues. Per the germline V gene, CDR1 is LGHNT and CDR2 is FRNRAP. CDR3 in DNA: TGTGCTAGTGGCCCCGGGACTACCCCGCGGGATACGCAGTATTTT. Residues: CASGPGTTPRDTQYF.

This clone was picked up a small number of times. The chain employs TRBV4-1 and TRBJ1-6, with D perhaps matching TRBD1 (6 bases). V was shortened by 0 bases and J by 6 bases, with 15 bases between the two germline ends. This CDR3 has 17 residues. Per the germline V gene, CDR1 is MGHRA and CDR2 is YSYEKL. This CDR3 reads CASSQDMEPGVNSPLHF. The CDR3 DNA reads as TGCGCCAGCAGCCAAGATATGGAGCCAGGGGTTAATTCACCCCTCCACTTT.

The chain joins TRBV6-5 to TRBJ2-1, with D tentatively TRBD2 (5 bases). The V gene lost 5 bases and the J gene lost 10 bases, with 9 bases spanning the gap. From germline, CDR1 is MNHEY and CDR2 SVGAGI. The CDR3 runs 11 residues. The CDR3 loop is CASSEAVEQFF. CDR3 bases: TGTGCCAGCAGTGAAGCGGTGGAGCAGTTCTTC.

The chain combines TRBV5-1 with TRBJ2-2; 8 positions agree with TRBD1. CDR3 size: 17 residues. Germline lookup yields CDR1 SGHRS and CDR2 YFSETQ. The trim removed 2 bases at V and 4 bases at J, leaving 10 bases unmatched. The CDR3 protein is CASSFLSGTGGTGELFF. Here the CDR3 DNA reads TGCGCCAGCAGCTTTCTCTCCGGGACAGGCGGCACCGGGGAGCTGTTTTTT. The whole variable domain, filled in from reference TRBV5-1 and TRBJ2-2, reads KAGVTQTPRYLIKTRGQQVTLSCSPISGHRSVSWYQQTPGQGLQFLFEYFSETQRNKGNFPGRFSGRQFSNSRSEMNVSTLELGDSALYLCASSFLSGTGGTGELFFGEGSRLTVL.

The chain is built from TRBV19 and TRBJ1-2; D uncertain. The CDR3 length is 12 residues. Germline V gene lookup returns CDR1 LNHDA and CDR2 SQIVND (reference sequence). In DNA form, the CDR3 reads TGTGCTTCGGGGTTCGAGAACTATGGCTACACCTTC. Amino acid sequence: CASGFENYGYTF.

V gene TRBV7-9 combines with J gene TRBJ1-4; weak D call: TRBD1 (6 bases). V lost 2 bases and J 5 bases, leaving 15 bases between the germline ends. The germline V gene encodes CDR1 SEHNR and CDR2 FQNEAQ (reference sequence). This CDR3 contains 16 residues. The CDR3 DNA is TGTGCCAGCAGCTTAAGGTTGGGGGCGGAGAATGAAAAACTGTTTTTT. Its translation: CASSLRLGAENEKLFF.

The rearrangement joins TRBV11-2 to TRBJ1-1; 9 bases agree with TRBD1. From germline, CDR1 is SGHAT and CDR2 FQNNGV. This CDR3 contains 17 residues. The V and J ends lost 5 bases and 1 base, in that order; junction bases with no gene match: 11. The CDR3 reads CASSHPGTGLSNTEAFF. The CDR3 nucleotides read TGTGCCAGCAGCCACCCCGGGACAGGGTTGTCGAACACTGAAGCTTTCTTT.

The gene calls are TRBV18 and TRBJ1-5; 8 nucleotides line up with TRBD1. J gave up 0 bases and V 3 bases, and 10 bases lay outside the gene matches. The CDR3 has 18 residues. In germline, CDR1 is KGHSH, CDR2 LQKENI. Here the CDR3 DNA reads TGTGCCAGCTCACCTGGGACAGGTGGGCGGTATAGCAATCAGCCCCAGCATTTT. Encoded protein: CASSPGTGGRYSNQPQHF.

The chain has TRBV27 and TRBJ2-7; D could derive from TRBD1 or TRBD2 (5 bases each). The CDR3 is 15 residues long. Germline V gene sequence: CDR1 MNHEY, CDR2 SMNVEV (reference sequence). Trimming took off 2 bases at V and 3 bases at J, with 14 bases between the two ends. The chain's CDR3 is CASSLRGENYYEQYF. For the CDR3, the DNA is TGTGCCAGCAGTTTACGAGGGGAAAATTACTACGAGCAGTACTTC.

The chain recombines TRBV5-1 with TRBJ2-7, with D perhaps TRBD2 (6 bases). V gave up 0 bases and J gave up 0 bases, with 13 bases separating them. The CDR3 contains 16 residues. The germline V gene has CDR1 SGHRS and CDR2 YFSETQ. The CDR3 is CASSLATGTPSYEQYF. The CDR3, as DNA: TGCGCCAGCAGCTTGGCCACCGGGACTCCCTCCTACGAGCAGTACTTC.

The chain carries TRBV5-7 and TRBJ2-7; TRBD2 matches at 9 bases. Being an ORF, TRBV5-7 has a function that is uncertain. The V segment lost 1 base and the J segment 4 bases; nucleotides outside the gene matches: 0. The CDR3 covers 13 residues. The CDR3 DNA reads TGTGCCAGCAGCTTGACTAGCGGGTACGAGCAGTACTTC. As protein: CASSLTSGYEQYF.

This CDR3 reads CSATGDLMNTEAFF. CDR3 sequence (DNA): TGCAGCGCAACAGGGGACCTCATGAACACTGAAGCTTTCTTT. The gene calls are TRBV29-1 and TRBJ1-1, with 7 bases fitting TRBD1. Germline CDR1 is SQVTM and CDR2 is ANQGSEA. This CDR3 comprises 14 residues. V shed 7 bases and J 0 bases; nucleotides not matched to a gene: 8. The variable domain in full, completed from reference TRBV29-1 and TRBJ1-1, reads SAVISQKPSRDICQRGTSLTIQCQVDSQVTMMFWYRQQPGQSLTLIATANQGSEATYESGFVIDKFPISRPNLTFSTLTVSNMSPEDSSIYLCSATGDLMNTEAFFGQGTRLTVV.

The chain couples TRBV29-1 to TRBJ2-7; 9 bases are shared with TRBD1. The CDR3 runs to 12 residues. Germline loops: CDR1 SQVTM, CDR2 ANQGSEA. V shed 4 bases, J shed 4 bases, and the junction held 2 bases outside the gene matches. CDR3 in DNA: TGCAGCGTTGGACAGGGGGTTTACGAGCAGTACTTC. It yields the protein CSVGQGVYEQYF.

The J gene is TRBJ2-4, the V gene TRBV5-6; the D gene is possibly TRBD1 (5 bases). The V gene lost 0 bases and the J gene lost 7 bases, with 11 bases spanning the gap. The CDR3 totals 14 residues. CDR1 is SGHDT and CDR2 is YYEEEE in the germline V gene. The CDR3 region has the DNA TGTGCCAGCAGCTTGGGGGGCCTAGGTAACATTCAGTACTTC. Protein: CASSLGGLGNIQYF.

This clone showed up just a few times. V and J are TRBV5-1 and TRBJ1-1, with TRBD1 as a possible D gene (6 bases). The CDR3 totals 14 residues. CDR1 is SGHRS and CDR2 is YFSETQ in the germline V gene. V gave up 0 bases and J gave up 11 bases, with 17 bases separating them. The CDR3 region is CASSLARGAREAFF. CDR3 DNA sequence: TGCGCCAGCAGCTTGGCGAGGGGGGCGAGGGAGGCTTTCTTT.

A few counts support this clone. The V gene is TRBV4-2, the J gene TRBJ2-7; 9 bases are shared with TRBD1. After removal of 1 base from V and 3 bases from J, the junction contained 1 base not matched to a gene. CDR1 is LGHNA, CDR2 YNFKEQ, per germline. The CDR3 is made up of 14 amino acids. CDR3 loop: CASSQGQGDYEQYF. The CDR3 DNA reads as TGTGCCAGCAGCCAAGGACAGGGGGACTACGAGCAGTACTTC.

This clone was observed a single time. The chain employs TRBV6-6 and TRBJ2-3; D is uncertain. Germline V CDR1 and CDR2: MNHNY, SVGAGI (reference sequence). The CDR3 has 15 residues. The V and J ends lost 2 bases and 2 bases respectively, with 11 bases between them. The CDR3: CASSYVRADTDTQYF. CDR3 in DNA: TGTGCCAGCAGTTACGTCCGTGCGGACACAGATACGCAGTATTTT.

The rearrangement uses TRBV29-1 and TRBJ1-1; 10 bases are a match to TRBD1. Germline V gene data show CDR1 as SQVTM and CDR2 as ANQGSEA. The junction had 3 bases not matched to a gene; V was cut back by 7 bases and J by 1 base. CDR3 length: 13 residues. The CDR3 region is CSAGQGGNTEAFF. The CDR3, as DNA: TGCAGCGCCGGACAGGGGGGGAACACTGAAGCTTTCTTT. The variable domain in full, completed from reference TRBV29-1 and TRBJ1-1, reads SAVISQKPSRDICQRGTSLTIQCQVDSQVTMMFWYRQQPGQSLTLIATANQGSEATYESGFVIDKFPISRPNLTFSTLTVSNMSPEDSSIYLCSAGQGGNTEAFFGQGTRLTVV.

The chain couples TRBV5-4 to TRBJ1-1; 8 positions match TRBD1. V dropped 5 bases and J dropped 4; count of bases not matched to a gene: 4. Germline V gene lookup returns CDR1 SGHNT and CDR2 YYREEE (reference sequence). The CDR3 sequence is 13 residues long. The CDR3 region has the DNA TGTGCCAGCAGTCTCACAGGGGGCACTGAAGCTTTCTTT. The encoded protein is CASSLTGGTEAFF.